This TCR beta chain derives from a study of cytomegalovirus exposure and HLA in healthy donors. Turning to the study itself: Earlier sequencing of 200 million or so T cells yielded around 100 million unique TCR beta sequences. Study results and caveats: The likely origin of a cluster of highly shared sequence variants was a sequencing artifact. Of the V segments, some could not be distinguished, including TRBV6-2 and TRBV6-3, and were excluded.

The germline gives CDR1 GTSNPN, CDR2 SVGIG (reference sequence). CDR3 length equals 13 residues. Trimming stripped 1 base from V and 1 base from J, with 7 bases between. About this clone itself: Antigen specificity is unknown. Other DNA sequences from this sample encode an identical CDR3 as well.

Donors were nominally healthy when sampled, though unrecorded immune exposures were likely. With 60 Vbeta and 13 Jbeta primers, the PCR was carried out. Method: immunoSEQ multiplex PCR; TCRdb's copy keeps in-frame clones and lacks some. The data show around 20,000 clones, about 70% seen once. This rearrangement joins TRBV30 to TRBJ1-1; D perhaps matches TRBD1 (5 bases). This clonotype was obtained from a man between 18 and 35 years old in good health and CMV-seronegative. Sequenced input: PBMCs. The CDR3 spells CAWSGQRNTEAFF. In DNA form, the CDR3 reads TGTGCCTGGAGTGGACAGCGGAACACTGAAGCTTTCTTT.